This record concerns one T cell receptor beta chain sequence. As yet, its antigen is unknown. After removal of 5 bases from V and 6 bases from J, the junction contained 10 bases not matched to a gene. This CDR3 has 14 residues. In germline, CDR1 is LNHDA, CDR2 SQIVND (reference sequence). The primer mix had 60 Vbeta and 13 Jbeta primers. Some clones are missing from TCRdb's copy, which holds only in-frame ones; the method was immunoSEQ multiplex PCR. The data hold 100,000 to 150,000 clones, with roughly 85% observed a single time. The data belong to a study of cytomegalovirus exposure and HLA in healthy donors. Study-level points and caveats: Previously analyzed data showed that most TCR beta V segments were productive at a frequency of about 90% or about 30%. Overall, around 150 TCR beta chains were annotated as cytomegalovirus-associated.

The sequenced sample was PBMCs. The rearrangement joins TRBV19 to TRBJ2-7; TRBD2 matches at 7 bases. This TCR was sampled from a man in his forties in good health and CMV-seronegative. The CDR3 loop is CASSFGTTTSEQYF. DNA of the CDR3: TGTGCCAGTAGTTTCGGGACTACTACCTCCGAGCAGTACTTC.